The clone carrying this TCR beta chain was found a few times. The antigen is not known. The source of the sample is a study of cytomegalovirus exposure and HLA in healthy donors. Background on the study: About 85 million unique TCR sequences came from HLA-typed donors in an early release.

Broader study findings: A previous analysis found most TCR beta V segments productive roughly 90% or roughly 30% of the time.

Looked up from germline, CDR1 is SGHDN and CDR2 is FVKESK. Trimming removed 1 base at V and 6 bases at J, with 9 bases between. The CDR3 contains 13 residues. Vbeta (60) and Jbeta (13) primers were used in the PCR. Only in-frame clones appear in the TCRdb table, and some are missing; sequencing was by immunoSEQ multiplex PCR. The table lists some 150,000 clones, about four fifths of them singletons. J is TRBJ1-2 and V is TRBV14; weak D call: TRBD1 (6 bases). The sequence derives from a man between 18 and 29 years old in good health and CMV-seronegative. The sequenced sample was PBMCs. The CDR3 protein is CASSQAGQHGYTF. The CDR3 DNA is TGTGCCAGCAGCCAAGCGGGACAACATGGCTACACCTTC. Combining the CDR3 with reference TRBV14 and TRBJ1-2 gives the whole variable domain EAGVTQFPSHSVIEKGQTVTLRCDPISGHDNLYWYRRVMGKEIKFLLHFVKESKQDESGMPNNRFLAERTGGTYSTLKVQPAELEDSGVYFCASSQAGQHGYTFGSGTRLTVV.